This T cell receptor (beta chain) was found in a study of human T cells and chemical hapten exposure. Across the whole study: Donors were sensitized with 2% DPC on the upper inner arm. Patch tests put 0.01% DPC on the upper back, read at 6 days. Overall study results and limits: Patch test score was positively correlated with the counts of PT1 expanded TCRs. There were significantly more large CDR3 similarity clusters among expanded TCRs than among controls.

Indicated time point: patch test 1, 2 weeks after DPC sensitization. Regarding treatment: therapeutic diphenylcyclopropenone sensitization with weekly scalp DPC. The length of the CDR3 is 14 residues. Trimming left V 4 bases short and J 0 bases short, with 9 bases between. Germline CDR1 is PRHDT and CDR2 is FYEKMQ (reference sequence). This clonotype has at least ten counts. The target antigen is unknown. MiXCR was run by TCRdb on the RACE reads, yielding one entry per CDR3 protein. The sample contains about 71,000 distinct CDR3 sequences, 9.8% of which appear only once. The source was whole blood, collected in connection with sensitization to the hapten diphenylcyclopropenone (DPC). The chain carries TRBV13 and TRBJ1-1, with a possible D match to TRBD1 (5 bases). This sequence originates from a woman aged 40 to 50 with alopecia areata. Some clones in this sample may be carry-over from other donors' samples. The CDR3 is CASSSRQLNTEAFF. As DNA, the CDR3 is TGTGCCAGCAGCTCAAGACAGCTGAACACTGAAGCTTTCTTT.